This T cell receptor beta chain is drawn from a study of cytomegalovirus exposure and HLA in healthy donors. Study-wide points: The listing of roughly 160 TCR beta chains classed them as cytomegalovirus-associated.

Points on this clone: Its target is not known. This sample also contains other DNA sequences that code for the same CDR3.

CDR3 length: 11 residues. Trimming removed 5 bases from V and 3 bases from J, with 5 bases in between. Germline lookup yields CDR1 SGHAT and CDR2 FQNNGV. The protocol was immunoSEQ multiplex PCR, while the TCRdb copy is restricted to in-frame clones and leaves out a portion. The sample consists of under 150,000 clones, about 87% of them appearing once. The sample consisted of PBMCs. The rearrangement uses TRBV11-2 and TRBJ2-7, with no clear D. This receptor was taken from a woman aged 18-29 years in good health and CMV-seronegative. Written as DNA, the CDR3 is TGTGCCAGCAGCCCCCTCTACGAGCAGTACTTC. This translates into CASSPLYEQYF.